This is a list of T cell receptor beta chains from one sample in a study of blood T cells in healthy people across ages. MiXCR was run by TCRdb on the 5' RACE reads, yielding one entry per CDR3 protein. The sample lists around 600,000 distinct CDR3 sequences; less than 60% were seen once. Sequenced input: blood. The receptors originated from an elderly man in good health. The CDR3 runs from the conserved cysteine through the conserved F or W. D genes are given only for firm matches. The size entry is marked missing in some rows and otherwise reads once, few, many or a size class.

J	size	V	D	CDR3	DNA
TRBJ2-1	NA	TRBV7-2	TRBD1	CASSFQPQGAHYEQFF	TGTGCCAGCAGCTTCCAACCACAGGGGGCTCACTACGAGCAGTTCTTC
TRBJ2-3	NA	TRBV12-3/TRBV12-4	NA	CASSELSEDTQYF	TGTGCCAGCAGTGAGCTATCTGAAGATACGCAGTATTTT
TRBJ2-1	few	TRBV7-2	TRBD2	CASYDAGTSGRFYNEQFF	TGTGCCAGCTACGACGCCGGGACTAGCGGCCGATTTTACAATGAGCAGTTCTTC
TRBJ2-7	NA	TRBV28	TRBD1	CASSPPGQLYEQYF	TGTGCCAGCAGTCCCCCGGGACAGCTTTACGAGCAGTACTTC
TRBJ1-1	NA	TRBV20-1	NA	CSARGGAGLNTEAFF	TGCAGTGCTAGGGGGGGTGCAGGATTGAACACTGAAGCTTTCTTT
TRBJ2-3	NA	TRBV20-1	NA	CSAPRPVFTDTQYF	TGCAGTGCTCCCCGGCCCGTGTTCACAGATACGCAGTATTTT
TRBJ2-7	NA	TRBV7-2	NA	CASSLGSLSEQYF	TGTGCCAGCAGCTTAGGATCCTTAAGCGAGCAGTACTTC
TRBJ2-3	NA	TRBV6-2/TRBV6-3	NA	CASASGTGVTDTQYF	TGTGCCAGCGCTTCTGGGACGGGTGTCACAGATACGCAGTATTTT
TRBJ2-5	few	TRBV12-3/TRBV12-4	NA	CASNRQPQETQYF	TGTGCCAGCAATCGACAGCCTCAAGAGACCCAGTACTTC
TRBJ2-1	NA	TRBV28	NA	CASTLRHNEQFF	TGTGCCAGCACGCTCAGGCACAATGAGCAGTTCTTC
TRBJ2-5	NA	TRBV2	NA	CASSEDRPRETQYF	TGTGCCAGCAGTGAAGACAGGCCGCGAGAGACCCAGTACTTC
TRBJ1-2	few	TRBV14	NA	CASSRSGIYGYTF	TGTGCCAGCAGCCGGAGCGGAATATATGGCTACACCTTC
TRBJ2-4	few	TRBV28	NA	CASNSRLAKNIQYF	TGTGCCAGCAACTCACGGCTAGCCAAAAACATTCAGTACTTC
TRBJ2-1	NA	TRBV9	TRBD2	CASTHSSGRVNEQFF	TGTGCCAGCACCCACAGTAGCGGGAGGGTCAATGAGCAGTTCTTC
TRBJ2-3	NA	TRBV12-3/TRBV12-4	TRBD2	CASSRLAGGRGGTDTQYF	TGTGCCAGCAGCCGACTAGCGGGAGGGCGGGGTGGCACAGATACGCAGTATTTT
TRBJ2-5	NA	TRBV7-9	NA	CASSRTADDGLWTQYF	TGTGCCAGCAGCAGGACGGCAGACGATGGATTATGGACCCAGTACTTC
TRBJ1-6	NA	TRBV18	TRBD1	CASSPGVTGGLAGGSPLHF	TGTGCCAGCTCACCGGGAGTTACAGGTGGTTTGGCAGGGGGTTCACCCCTCCACTTT
TRBJ2-7	few	TRBV7-2	NA	CASSLEAGRLSYEQYF	TGTGCCAGCAGCTTAGAGGCGGGGCGACTCTCCTACGAGCAGTACTTC
TRBJ2-3	few	TRBV7-9	TRBD2	CASRSSGSDDTQYF	TGTGCCAGCAGGTCTAGCGGGAGTGACGATACGCAGTATTTT
TRBJ2-7	few	TRBV4-3	NA	CASSQDDSDSYEQYF	TGCGCCAGCAGCCAAGATGATTCCGACTCCTACGAGCAGTACTTC
TRBJ1-1	NA	TRBV29-1	NA	CSVEDPIRTEAFF	TGCAGCGTTGAAGATCCCATTCGCACTGAAGCTTTCTTT
TRBJ2-4	NA	TRBV20-1	NA	CSSRDVKGPQYF	TGCAGTTCTAGAGATGTGAAGGGGCCGCAGTACTTC
TRBJ2-7	few	TRBV6-6	TRBD2	CASSYSRGGPGEQYF	TGTGCCAGCAGTTACTCCCGCGGGGGACCCGGCGAGCAGTACTTC
TRBJ1-1	few	TRBV7-9	NA	CASSLVGPGTTEAFF	TGTGCCAGCAGCTTAGTGGGGCCAGGTACCACTGAAGCTTTCTTT
TRBJ1-1	NA	TRBV25-1	TRBD1	CASRGLPGQRGAFF	TGTGCCAGCAGAGGTCTTCCGGGACAGAGGGGAGCTTTCTTT
TRBJ2-1	NA	TRBV6-4	TRBD2	CASASGRGNEQFF	TGTGCCAGCGCCAGCGGGAGGGGGAATGAGCAGTTCTTC
TRBJ2-1	NA	TRBV20-1	NA	CSARDREHYNEQFF	TGCAGTGCTAGAGACCGGGAGCACTACAATGAGCAGTTCTTC
TRBJ2-1	many	TRBV5-1	NA	CASSVIPGDEQFF	TGCGCCAGCAGCGTGATCCCAGGGGATGAGCAGTTCTTC
TRBJ2-5	NA	TRBV5-1	TRBD1	CASSVRDSRQETQYF	TGCGCCAGCAGCGTCCGGGACAGCAGACAAGAGACCCAGTACTTC
TRBJ1-6	many	TRBV4-1	NA	CASSQGGAAYNSPLHF	TGCGCCAGCAGCCAAGGAGGGGCGGCATATAATTCACCCCTCCACTTT
TRBJ2-7	NA	TRBV13	TRBD1	CASTRRDRAIYEQYF	TGTGCCAGCACACGCCGGGACAGGGCCATTTACGAGCAGTACTTC
TRBJ2-1	many	TRBV12-3/TRBV12-4	NA	CASSQGSGYNEQFF	TGTGCCAGCAGTCAGGGGTCGGGCTACAATGAGCAGTTCTTC
TRBJ2-7	few	TRBV7-9	TRBD1	CASSPPGQGAYEQYF	TGTGCCAGCAGCCCCCCGGGACAGGGGGCCTACGAGCAGTACTTC
TRBJ2-1	few	TRBV11-2	NA	CASSLNRGSYNEQFF	TGTGCCAGCAGCTTAAATAGGGGGTCCTACAATGAGCAGTTCTTC
TRBJ2-7	NA	TRBV7-3	TRBD2	CASSPTAGDPSYNEQYF	TGTGCCAGCAGCCCGACAGCGGGGGACCCCTCCTACAATGAGCAGTACTTC
TRBJ1-1	NA	TRBV20-1	NA	CSVRVPNTEAFF	TGCAGTGTGCGTGTTCCGAACACTGAAGCTTTCTTT
TRBJ2-1	NA	TRBV20-1	TRBD2	CSAGSGLAAHNEQFF	TGCAGTGCTGGATCGGGACTAGCGGCGCACAATGAGCAGTTCTTC
TRBJ2-1	few	TRBV20-1	NA	CSAFPTVGARSYNEQFF	TGCAGTGCCTTCCCGACTGTTGGGGCGAGGAGCTACAATGAGCAGTTCTTC
TRBJ2-4	NA	TRBV6-6	TRBD1	CASRNGQGINIQYF	TGTGCCAGCAGAAATGGACAGGGAATAAACATTCAGTACTTC
TRBJ2-1	few	TRBV7-2	NA	CANSSYLWVTGPVSSNEQFF	TGTGCCAACAGTTCTTACCTTTGGGTCACGGGCCCGGTTTCTAGCAATGAGCAGTTCTTC
TRBJ1-4	NA	TRBV6-6	TRBD1	CASSFRDRVEKLFF	TGTGCCAGCAGTTTCCGGGACAGGGTTGAAAAACTGTTTTTT